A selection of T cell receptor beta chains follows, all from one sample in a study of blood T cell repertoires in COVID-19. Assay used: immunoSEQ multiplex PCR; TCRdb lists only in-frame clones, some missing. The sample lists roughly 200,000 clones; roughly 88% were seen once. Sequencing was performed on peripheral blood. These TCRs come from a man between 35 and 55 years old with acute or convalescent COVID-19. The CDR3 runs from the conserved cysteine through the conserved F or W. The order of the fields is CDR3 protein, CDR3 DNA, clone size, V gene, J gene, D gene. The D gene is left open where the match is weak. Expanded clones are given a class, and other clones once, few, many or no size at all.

CASSHDRTYGYTF	TGTGCCAGCAGTCATGACAGGACCTATGGCTACACCTTC	NA	TRBV6-2/TRBV6-3	TRBJ1-2	NA
CSVVSLGTEAFF	TGCAGCGTTGTCAGTCTCGGGACTGAAGCTTTCTTT	NA	TRBV29-1	TRBJ1-1	NA
CASSLVGARDTDTQYF	TGCGCCAGCAGCTTGGTCGGAGCCCGTGACACAGATACGCAGTATTTT	NA	TRBV5-1	TRBJ2-3	NA
CASSLKTSGSVDEQFF	TGTGCCAGCAGCTTAAAGACTAGCGGGAGTGTCGATGAGCAGTTCTTC	NA	TRBV5-4	TRBJ2-1	TRBD2
CASSEGGPGGYTF	TGTGCCAGCAGCGAGGGGGGGCCGGGTGGCTACACCTTC	NA	TRBV21-1	TRBJ1-2	NA
CASSPSGTGVQETQYF	TGTGCCAGCAGCCCTAGCGGGACAGGGGTCCAAGAGACCCAGTACTTC	NA	TRBV7-2	TRBJ2-5	NA
CASSNLSQRGYTF	TGTGCCAGCAGTAACCTAAGCCAACGAGGCTACACCTTC	few	TRBV6-5	TRBJ1-2	NA
CASSPVGQGAKNIQYF	TGTGCCAGCTCACCAGTAGGACAGGGGGCCAAAAACATTCAGTACTTC	NA	TRBV18	TRBJ2-4	TRBD1
CATSRSPRVWETGELFF	TGTGCCACCAGCAGGTCCCCGAGGGTGTGGGAAACCGGGGAGCTGTTTTTT	NA	TRBV15	TRBJ2-2	NA
CASRPTTLLEPATNEKLFF	TGCGCCAGCAGACCGACAACCCTACTGGAACCGGCAACTAATGAAAAACTGTTTTTT	NA	TRBV10-2	TRBJ1-4	NA
CASSHSISENTEAFF	TGCGCCAGCAGCCATTCTATTTCTGAGAACACTGAAGCTTTCTTT	NA	TRBV4-1	TRBJ1-1	NA
CASSPRDRGTGELFF	TGTGCCAGCAGCCCCCGTGACAGGGGGACCGGGGAGCTGTTTTTT	NA	TRBV2	TRBJ2-2	TRBD1
CAISVGGRGTGELFF	TGTGCCATCAGTGTTGGGGGGAGAGGTACCGGGGAGCTGTTTTTT	NA	TRBV10-3	TRBJ2-2	NA
CASSSGLAGVDTGELFF	TGCGCCAGCAGCTCGGGACTAGCGGGAGTGGACACCGGGGAGCTGTTTTTT	once	TRBV4-1	TRBJ2-2	TRBD2
CASSESQNNEQYF	TGTGCCAGCAGTGAATCTCAGAACAACGAGCAGTACTTC	NA	TRBV6-1	TRBJ2-7	NA
CASSRGDGSVTEAFF	TGTGCCAGCAGCCGCGGGGACGGGTCGGTCACTGAAGCTTTCTTT	NA	TRBV7-2	TRBJ1-1	NA
CATGESAGELFF	TGTGCCACTGGGGAGTCGGCCGGGGAGCTGTTTTTT	NA	TRBV19	TRBJ2-2	NA
CASSPFGTGGGGQHF	TGTGCCAGCAGCCCCTTTGGGACAGGGGGTGGAGGCCAGCATTTT	NA	TRBV3-1/TRBV3-2	TRBJ1-5	TRBD1
CASSQRGSTEHGYTF	TGTGCCAGCAGCCAGCGAGGGAGCACCGAGCATGGCTACACCTTC	NA	TRBV3-1/TRBV3-2	TRBJ1-2	NA
CASSIDQYSNNYGYTF	TGTGCCAGTAGTATAGATCAATACAGCAACAACTATGGCTACACCTTC	NA	TRBV19	TRBJ1-2	NA
CATSDLDSNQPQHF	TGTGCCACCAGTGACCTGGACAGTAATCAGCCCCAGCATTTT	NA	TRBV24-1	TRBJ1-5	NA
CASSLNPGRPYNEQFF	TGTGCCAGCAGCTTGAATCCAGGGAGGCCCTACAATGAGCAGTTCTTC	NA	TRBV5-4	TRBJ2-1	NA
CASSTLAGVNTGELFF	TGCGCCAGCAGCACACTAGCGGGAGTCAACACCGGGGAGCTGTTTTTT	NA	TRBV5-1	TRBJ2-2	TRBD2
CASSPDVWDSPYEQYF	TGTGCCAGCAGCCCTGATGTGTGGGACAGCCCCTACGAGCAGTACTTC	NA	TRBV11-3	TRBJ2-7	TRBD1
CASSQRELRQAGYQPQHF	TGCGCCAGCAGCCAACGCGAGTTAAGACAGGCCGGGTATCAGCCCCAGCATTTT	NA	TRBV4-1	TRBJ1-5	NA
CASSIGTGGIGTEAFF	TGTGCCAGTAGTATAGGGACAGGGGGGATAGGGACTGAAGCTTTCTTT	NA	TRBV19	TRBJ1-1	TRBD1
CASKHAIGLPHAGGYTF	TGTGCCAGCAAGCATGCCATAGGACTGCCACATGCTGGCGGCTACACCTTC	NA	TRBV7-9	TRBJ1-2	NA
CASSLTGGPGNTIYF	TGTGCCAGCAGTTTAACAGGGGGTCCTGGAAACACCATATATTTT	NA	TRBV27	TRBJ1-3	TRBD1
CASSPRRYTEAFF	TGTGCCAGCAGTCCTAGGAGGTACACTGAAGCTTTCTTT	NA	TRBV25-1	TRBJ1-1	NA
CAISESGRTTNEKLFF	TGTGCCATCAGTGAGTCAGGGAGGACAACTAATGAAAAACTGTTTTTT	few	TRBV10-3	TRBJ1-4	NA
CASKTEANYGYTF	TGCGCCAGCAAGACAGAAGCTAACTATGGCTACACCTTC	NA	TRBV5-1	TRBJ1-2	NA